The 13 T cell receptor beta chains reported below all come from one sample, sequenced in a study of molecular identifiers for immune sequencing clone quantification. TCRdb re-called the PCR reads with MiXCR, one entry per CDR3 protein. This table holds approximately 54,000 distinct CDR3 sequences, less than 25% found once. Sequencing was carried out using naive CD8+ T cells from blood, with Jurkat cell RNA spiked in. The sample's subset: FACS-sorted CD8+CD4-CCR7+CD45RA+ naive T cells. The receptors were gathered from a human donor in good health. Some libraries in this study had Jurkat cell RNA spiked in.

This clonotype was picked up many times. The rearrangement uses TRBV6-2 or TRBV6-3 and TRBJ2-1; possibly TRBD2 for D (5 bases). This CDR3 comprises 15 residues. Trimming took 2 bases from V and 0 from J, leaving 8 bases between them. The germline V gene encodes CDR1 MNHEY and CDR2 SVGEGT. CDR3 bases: TGTGCCAGCAGTTACGTTGGGAGCTCCTACAATGAGCAGTTCTTC. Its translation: CASSYVGSSYNEQFF.

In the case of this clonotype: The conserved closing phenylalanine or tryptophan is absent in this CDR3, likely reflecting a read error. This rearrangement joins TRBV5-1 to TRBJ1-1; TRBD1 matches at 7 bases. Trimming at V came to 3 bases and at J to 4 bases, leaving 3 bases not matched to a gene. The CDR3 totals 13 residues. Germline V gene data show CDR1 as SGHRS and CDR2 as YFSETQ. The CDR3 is CASSSRDSTEAFL. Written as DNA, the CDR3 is TGCGCCAGCAGCTCCAGGGACAGCACTGAAGCTTTCCTT.

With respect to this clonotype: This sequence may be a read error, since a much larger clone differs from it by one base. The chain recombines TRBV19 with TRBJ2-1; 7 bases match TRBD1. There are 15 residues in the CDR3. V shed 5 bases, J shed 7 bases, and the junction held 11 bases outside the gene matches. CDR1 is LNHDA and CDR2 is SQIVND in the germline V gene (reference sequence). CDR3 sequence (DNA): TGTGCCAGTAGTCTGACAGGGTGGGTCTTGAATGAGCAGTTCTTC. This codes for CASSLTGWVLNEQFF.

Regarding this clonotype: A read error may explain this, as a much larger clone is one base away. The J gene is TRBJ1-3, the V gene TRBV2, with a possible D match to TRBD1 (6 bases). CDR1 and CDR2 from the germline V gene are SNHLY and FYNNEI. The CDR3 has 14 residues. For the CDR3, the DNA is TGTGCCAGCAGCGAGGGGGACTCTGGAGACACCATATATTTT. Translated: CASSEGDSGDTIYF.

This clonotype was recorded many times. This chain's CDR3 is CAWSVLGADTQYF. CDR3 DNA: TGTGCCTGGAGTGTACTAGGGGCAGATACGCAGTATTTT. The chain uses TRBV30 and TRBJ2-3; D is tentatively TRBD1 or TRBD2 (5 bases each). V lost 0 bases, J lost 4 bases, and 8 bases lay in between. The germline V gene has CDR1 GTSNPN and CDR2 SVGIG (reference sequence). The CDR3 is 13 residues long.

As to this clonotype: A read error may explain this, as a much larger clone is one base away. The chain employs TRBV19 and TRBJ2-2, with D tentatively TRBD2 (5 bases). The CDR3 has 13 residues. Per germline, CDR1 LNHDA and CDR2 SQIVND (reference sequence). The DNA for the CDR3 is TGTGCCAGTAGTATAATGAACACCGGGGAGCCGTTTTTT. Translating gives CASSIMNTGEPFF.

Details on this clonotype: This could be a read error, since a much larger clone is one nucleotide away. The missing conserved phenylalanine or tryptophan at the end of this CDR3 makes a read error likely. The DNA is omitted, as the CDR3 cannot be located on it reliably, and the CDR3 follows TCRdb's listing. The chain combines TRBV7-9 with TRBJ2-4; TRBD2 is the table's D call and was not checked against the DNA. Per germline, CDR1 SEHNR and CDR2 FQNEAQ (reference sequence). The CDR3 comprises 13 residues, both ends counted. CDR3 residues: CASSLSYEGLHNY.

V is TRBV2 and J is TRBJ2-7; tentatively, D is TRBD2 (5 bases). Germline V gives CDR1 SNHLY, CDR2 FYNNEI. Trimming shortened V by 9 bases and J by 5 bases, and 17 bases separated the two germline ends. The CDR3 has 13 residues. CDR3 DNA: TGTGCCAGTCATTTTGCGGGTCGCAACGAGCAGTACTTC. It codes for CASHFAGRNEQYF.

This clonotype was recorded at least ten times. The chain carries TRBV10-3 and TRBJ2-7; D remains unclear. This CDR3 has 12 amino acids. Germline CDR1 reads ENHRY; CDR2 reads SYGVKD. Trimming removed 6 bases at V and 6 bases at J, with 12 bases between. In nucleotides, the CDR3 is TGTGCCATCAGGACAAGATCTTTCGAGCAGTACTTC. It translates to CAIRTRSFEQYF.

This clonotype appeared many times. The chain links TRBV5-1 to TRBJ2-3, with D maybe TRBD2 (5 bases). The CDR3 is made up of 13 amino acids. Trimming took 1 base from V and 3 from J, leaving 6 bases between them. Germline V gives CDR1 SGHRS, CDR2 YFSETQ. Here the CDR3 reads CASSLTGTDTQYF. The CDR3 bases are TGCGCCAGCAGCTTGACGGGAACAGATACGCAGTATTTT.

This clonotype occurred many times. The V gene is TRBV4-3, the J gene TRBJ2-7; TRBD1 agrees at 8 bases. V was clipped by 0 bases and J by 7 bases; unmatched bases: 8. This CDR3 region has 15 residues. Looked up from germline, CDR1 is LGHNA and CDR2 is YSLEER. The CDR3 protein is CASSQDLRGPWEQYF. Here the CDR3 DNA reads TGCGCCAGCAGCCAAGATCTCAGGGGGCCGTGGGAGCAGTACTTC.

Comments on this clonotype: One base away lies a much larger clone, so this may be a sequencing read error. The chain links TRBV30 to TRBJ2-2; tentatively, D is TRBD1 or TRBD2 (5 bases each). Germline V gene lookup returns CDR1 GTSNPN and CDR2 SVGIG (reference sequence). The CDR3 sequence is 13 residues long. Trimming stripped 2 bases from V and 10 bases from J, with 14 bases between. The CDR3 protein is CAWSLRGNEELFF. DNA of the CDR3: TGTGCCTGGAGTCTGAGGGGTAACGAGGAGCTGTTTTTT.

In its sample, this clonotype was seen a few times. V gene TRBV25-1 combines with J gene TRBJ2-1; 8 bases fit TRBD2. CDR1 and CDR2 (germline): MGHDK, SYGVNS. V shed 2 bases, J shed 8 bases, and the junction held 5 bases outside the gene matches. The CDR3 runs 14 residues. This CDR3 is CASSENLAGDEQFF. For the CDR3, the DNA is TGTGCCAGCAGTGAAAACCTAGCGGGCGATGAGCAGTTCTTC.